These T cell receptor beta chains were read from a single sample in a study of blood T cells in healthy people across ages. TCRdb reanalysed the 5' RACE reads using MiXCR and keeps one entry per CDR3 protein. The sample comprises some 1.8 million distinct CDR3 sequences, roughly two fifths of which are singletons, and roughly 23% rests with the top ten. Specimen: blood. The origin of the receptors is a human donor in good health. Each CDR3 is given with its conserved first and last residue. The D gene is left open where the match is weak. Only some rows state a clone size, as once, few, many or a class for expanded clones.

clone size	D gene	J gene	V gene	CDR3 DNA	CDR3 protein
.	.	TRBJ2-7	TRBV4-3	TGCGCCAGCAGCCAAGAAAATGGGGAAGGATACGAGCAGTACTTC	CASSQENGEGYEQYF
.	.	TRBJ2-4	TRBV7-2	TGTGCCAGCAGCTTACCGGGGACCAAAAACATTCAGTACTTC	CASSLPGTKNIQYF
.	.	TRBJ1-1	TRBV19	TGTGCCAGTAAGCCTCCGGGATCGGGCACTGAAGCTTTCTTT	CASKPPGSGTEAFF
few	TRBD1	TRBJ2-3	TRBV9	TGTACCAGCAGCGTGACAGGGGGTGGTAGCACAGATACGCAGTATTTT	CTSSVTGGGSTDTQYF
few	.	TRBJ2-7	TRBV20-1	TGCAGTGCTAGGTGGAACGAACTCTCCTACGAGCAGTACTTC	CSARWNELSYEQYF
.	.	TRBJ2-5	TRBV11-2	TGTGCCAGCAGCTTTGGCCTCGCCGAACAAACCCAGTACTTC	CASSFGLAEQTQYF
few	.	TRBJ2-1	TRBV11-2	TGTGCCAGCAGTATAAGGGGCGGGGGCCACTCCTACAATGAGCAGTTCTTC	CASSIRGGGHSYNEQFF
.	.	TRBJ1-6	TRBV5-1	TGCGCCAGCAGCTTGAGCTCCGACTATAATTCACCCCTCCACTTT	CASSLSSDYNSPLHF
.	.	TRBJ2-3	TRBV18	TGTGCCAGCTCACAACCACGACAGGGAGGTACAGATACGCAGTATTTT	CASSQPRQGGTDTQYF
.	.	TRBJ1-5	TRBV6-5	TGTGCCAGCAGCAGGTTGCTCAATCAGCCCCAGCATTTT	CASSRLLNQPQHF
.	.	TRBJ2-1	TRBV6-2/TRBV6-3	TGTGCCAGCAGGGAAGAGGGGCGTAATGAGCAGTTCTTC	CASREEGRNEQFF
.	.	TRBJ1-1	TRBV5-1	TGCGCCAGCAGCCTAAGGGGAGGGGGAGTGGTGAACACTGAAGCTTTCTTT	CASSLRGGGVVNTEAFF
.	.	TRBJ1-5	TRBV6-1	TGTGCCAGCAGCCCGGGACGGTTTAGCAATCAGCCCCAGCATTTT	CASSPGRFSNQPQHF
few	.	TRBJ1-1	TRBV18	TGTGCCAGCTCACCCGTACAGGGTGACACTGAAGCTTTCTTT	CASSPVQGDTEAFF
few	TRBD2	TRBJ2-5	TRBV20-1	TGCAGTGCTAGAGATCGTCTAGCGGAACCCGTCGGGACCCAGTACTTC	CSARDRLAEPVGTQYF
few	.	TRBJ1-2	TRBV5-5	TGTGCCAGCAGCGAGACATCACAGACAGCTGGCTACACCTTC	CASSETSQTAGYTF
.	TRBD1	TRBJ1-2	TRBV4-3	TGCACCAGCAGCCATCCTTCTACAGGGGGCTTCTATGGCTACACCTTC	CTSSHPSTGGFYGYTF
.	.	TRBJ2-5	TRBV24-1	TGTGCCACCAGTGATTTATCGGGGCATGGGGAGACCCAGTACTTC	CATSDLSGHGETQYF
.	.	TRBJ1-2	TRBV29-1	TGCAGCGTTGTCGGCCCTGGAGGGCAACCTGGCTCTGGCTACACCTTC	CSVVGPGGQPGSGYTF
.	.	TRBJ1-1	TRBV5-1	TGCGCCAGCACCATCGGAGGGGGGCCACACACTGAAGCTTTCTTT	CASTIGGGPHTEAFF
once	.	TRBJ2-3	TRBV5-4	TGTGCCAGCAGAGTGGACGGGGGCTCTAGCACAGATACGCAGTATTTT	CASRVDGGSSTDTQYF
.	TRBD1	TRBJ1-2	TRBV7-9	TGTGCCAGCAGCTCCTCGGGACAGGTTAACTATGGCTACACCTTC	CASSSSGQVNYGYTF
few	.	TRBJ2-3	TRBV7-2	TGTGCCAGCAGCTCCTACCGGGACGGCACAGATACGCAGTATTTT	CASSSYRDGTDTQYF
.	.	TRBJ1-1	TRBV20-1	TGCAGTGCTAGACAAGCAGGAGCGATGAACACTGAAGCTTTCTTT	CSARQAGAMNTEAFF
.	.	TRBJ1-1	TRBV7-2	TGTGCCAGCAGCTTGGAGGGGATGATGAACACTGAAGCTTTCTTT	CASSLEGMMNTEAFF
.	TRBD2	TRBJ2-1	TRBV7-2	TGTGCCAGCAGCCTTAGCGGGGGTTTCTCCTACGAGCAGTTCTTC	CASSLSGGFSYEQFF
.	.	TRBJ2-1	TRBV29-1	TGCAGCGTCGGGCGGACAGTTCAAGAGACCCAGTTCTTC	CSVGRTVQETQFF
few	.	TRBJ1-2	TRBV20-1	TGCAGTGCTAGTGGCCCACCCACCTTC	CSASGPPTF
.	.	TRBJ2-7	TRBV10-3	TGTGCCATCAGCTCCCTGGACAGCACCTACAATGAGCAGTACTTC	CAISSLDSTYNEQYF
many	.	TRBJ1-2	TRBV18	TGTGCCAGCTCACCAGGGTGGACACTGAAGTATGGCTACACCTTC	CASSPGWTLKYGYTF
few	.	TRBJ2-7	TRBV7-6	TGTGCCAGCAGCTCTTACAGGGCCAAAGCGAGGGAGCAGTACTTC	CASSSYRAKAREQYF
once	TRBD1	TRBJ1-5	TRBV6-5	TGTGCCAGCAGCATAGACAGGGGCAATCAGCCCCAGCATTTT	CASSIDRGNQPQHF
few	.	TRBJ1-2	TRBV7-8	TGTGCCAGCAGCTTTGGTGGAGGGACCGTACCTATCTTTAACTATGGCTACACCTTC	CASSFGGGTVPIFNYGYTF
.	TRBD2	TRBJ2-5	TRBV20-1	TGCAGTGCTAGAGATAGCGGGGGGGCTTTCGAAGAGACCCAGTACTTC	CSARDSGGAFEETQYF
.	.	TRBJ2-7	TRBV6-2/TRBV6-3	TGTGCCAGCAGTTACTTTGAGCAAGGGACCGAGCAGTACTTC	CASSYFEQGTEQYF
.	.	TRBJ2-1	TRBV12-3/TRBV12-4	TGTGCCAGCAGTTTACGTTTCGGTAGTCGGGCCTACAATGAGCAGTTCTTC	CASSLRFGSRAYNEQFF
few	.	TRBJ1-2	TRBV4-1	TGCGCCAGCAGCCAAGAGGTCAATAACTATGGCTACACCTTC	CASSQEVNNYGYTF
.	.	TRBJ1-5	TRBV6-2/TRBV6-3	TGTGCCAGCACGGTCGGGGATCAGCCCCAGCATTTT	CASTVGDQPQHF
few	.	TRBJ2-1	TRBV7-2	TGTGCCAGCAGCGCAGGTTTCAATGAGCAGTTCTTC	CASSAGFNEQFF
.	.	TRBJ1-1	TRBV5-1	TGCGCCAGCAGCTTGATGGGCAGGAGGAACACTGAAGCTTTCTTT	CASSLMGRRNTEAFF
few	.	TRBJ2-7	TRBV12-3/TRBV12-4	TGTGCCAGCAGTCCGCAACTACAGTATAGCTCCTACGAGCAGTACTTC	CASSPQLQYSSYEQYF
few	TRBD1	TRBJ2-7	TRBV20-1	TGCAGTGCTAAGACTTCCCGGGACAGGACCTCCTACGAGCAGTACTTC	CSAKTSRDRTSYEQYF
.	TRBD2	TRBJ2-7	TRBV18	TGTGCCAGCTCACCCACACTAGCGGGGGGCCCCCACGAGCAGTACTTC	CASSPTLAGGPHEQYF
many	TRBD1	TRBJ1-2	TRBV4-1	TGCGCCAGCAGCCATGGGACAGGGGGTACCTATGGCTACACCTTC	CASSHGTGGTYGYTF